The 14 T cell receptor beta chains listed next were all sequenced from one sample in a study of CD8 T cells in Susac syndrome (dated by TCRdb to the late 2010s). Library preparation was by the immunoSEQ multiplex PCR assay. RNA was extracted using the RNeasy kit, and roughly 0.45 to 1 microgram was reverse transcribed with random hexamers. Using fastp trimming at Q25 and MiXCR clonotype assembly, TCRdb reanalyzed the public sequencing data and kept in-frame beta chains. Each CDR3 protein appears once, grouped with its most common genes and DNA. For this sample there are 150,000 to 200,000 distinct CDR3 sequences; roughly 95% appear just once. The top ten clones comprise around 0.093% of the sample. Specimen: CD4+ T cells from PBMCs. Receptor source: a human donor with multiple sclerosis.

The chain carries TRBV5-1 and TRBJ2-5; 13 nucleotides agree with TRBD2. The ends lost 3 bases at V and 5 bases at J; junction bases unmatched: 7. The germline V gene has CDR1 SGHRS and CDR2 YFSETQ. This CDR3 spans 16 amino acids. CDR3 nucleotides: TGCGCCAGCAGCTGGAGGACTAGCGGGAGCGGGGAGACCCAGTACTTC. Translating gives CASSWRTSGSGETQYF.

The chain employs TRBV9 and TRBJ2-1, with 7 nucleotides matching TRBD2. The CDR3 sequence is 15 residues long. J was trimmed by 10 bases and V by 4 bases; bases with no gene match: 14. Germline CDR1 and CDR2: SGDLS and YYNGEE. The CDR3 sequence: CASSPWEGYLGEQFF. CDR3 DNA: TGTGCCAGCAGCCCTTGGGAGGGCTATCTGGGAGAGCAGTTCTTC.

The gene calls are TRBV7-9 and TRBJ1-2, with TRBD1 as a possible D gene (6 bases). The CDR3 is made up of 15 amino acids. Germline assignment: CDR1 SEHNR and CDR2 FQNEAQ (reference sequence). V lost 5 bases and J 0 bases, leaving 13 bases between the germline ends. The CDR3 sequence: CASSGWRDTNYGYTF. The CDR3, as DNA: TGTGCCAGCAGCGGATGGCGGGACACTAACTATGGCTACACCTTC. The full variable domain, its missing parts supplied by reference TRBV7-9 and TRBJ1-2, is DTGVSQNPRHKITKRGQNVTFRCDPISEHNRLYWYRQTLGQGPEFLTYFQNEAQLEKSRLLSDRFSAERPKGSFSTLEIQRTEQGDSAMYLCASSGWRDTNYGYTFGSGTRLTVV.

The rearrangement links TRBV5-4 to TRBJ2-5, with D perhaps TRBD1 (6 bases). The germline V gene encodes CDR1 SGHNT and CDR2 YYREEE (reference sequence). V dropped 0 bases and J dropped 5 bases, with 8 bases sitting between them. The CDR3 consists of 13 residues. Here the CDR3 DNA reads TGTGCCAGCAGCTTGGACCAGGGGGAGACCCAGTACTTC. Protein product: CASSLDQGETQYF.

The chain employs TRBV2 and TRBJ1-2, with TRBD1 matching 7 bases. The CDR3 runs to 16 residues. V was pared by 2 bases and J by 4 bases, with 10 bases of the junction left unmatched. The germline V gene encodes CDR1 SNHLY and CDR2 FYNNEI. The CDR3 DNA reads as TGTGCCAGCAGTGAACCCTCAGGGGGTCCCATCTATGGCTACACCTTC. Its protein product is CASSEPSGGPIYGYTF.

The gene calls are TRBV5-4 and TRBJ1-1, with D possibly being TRBD1 (5 bases). This CDR3 has 13 amino acids. Per germline, CDR1 SGHNT and CDR2 YYREEE (reference sequence). Between the trimmed V and J ends, which lost 4 bases and 5 bases, there was a span of 12 bases. CDR3 sequence (DNA): TGTGCCAGCAGCCTGGACAATTGGACTGAAGCTTTCTTT. Encoded protein: CASSLDNWTEAFF.

This chain uses TRBV4-2 with TRBJ2-1; 9 bases map to TRBD2. Trimming at V came to 4 bases and at J to 3 bases, leaving 4 bases not matched to a gene. Germline CDR1 LGHNA, CDR2 YNFKEQ. The CDR3 is made up of 15 amino acids. For the CDR3, the DNA is TGTGCCAGCAGCCGGGCTAGCGGGAACTACAATGAGCAGTTCTTC. Translated, it gives CASSRASGNYNEQFF.

In its sample, this clonotype was seen once. The chain links TRBV28 to TRBJ1-2, with TRBD1 identical over 8 bases. V shed 1 base and J 7 bases; nucleotides not matched to a gene: 8. The CDR3 is 15 amino acids. Per the germline V gene, CDR1 is MDHEN and CDR2 is SYDVKM. In DNA, the CDR3 is TGTGCCAGCAGTTTATTGCACAGGGGGGCTGGTGGCTACACCTTC. Encoded protein: CASSLLHRGAGGYTF.

This clonotype was recorded only once. The CDR3 nucleotides are TGTGCCAGCAGACTAGCGGAGCTCTCCTACGAGCAGTACTTC. It is translated as CASRLAELSYEQYF. V gene TRBV6-2 or TRBV6-3 combines with J gene TRBJ2-7; TRBD2 aligns across 8 bases. Looked up from germline, CDR1 is MNHEY and CDR2 is SVGEGT. Trimming removed 6 bases from V and 0 bases from J; junction bases left unmatched: 4. The CDR3 length is 14 residues.

This chain joins TRBV30 and TRBJ1-5, with TRBD1 as a possible D gene (5 bases). Trimming removed 3 bases at V and 5 bases at J, with 14 bases between. The germline gives CDR1 GTSNPN, CDR2 SVGIG (reference sequence). The CDR3 loop spans 14 amino acids. The CDR3 reads CAWRGPGPHQPQHF. The CDR3 region has the DNA TGTGCCTGGAGGGGACCGGGCCCCCATCAGCCCCAGCATTTT.

The chain has TRBV18 and TRBJ1-1, with D unclear. The CDR3 runs 16 residues. The ends were cut back, 3 bases at V and 3 bases at J, with 17 bases in the middle. CDR1 is KGHSH and CDR2 is LQKENI in the germline V gene. CDR3 region: CASSPPSPHGDTEAFF. The CDR3 nucleotides read TGTGCCAGCTCACCTCCGTCACCCCACGGGGACACTGAAGCTTTCTTT.

This rearrangement joins TRBV14 to TRBJ2-6; D not resolved. The germline gives CDR1 SGHDN, CDR2 FVKESK. This CDR3 is built from 16 residues. Between the trimmed V and J ends, which lost 1 base and 1 base, there was a span of 8 bases. This chain's CDR3 is CASSQVYGSGANVLTF. CDR3 bases: TGTGCCAGCAGCCAAGTGTACGGGTCTGGGGCCAACGTCCTGACTTTC.

The V gene is TRBV30, the J gene TRBJ2-1; 13 bases match TRBD2. With 4 bases clipped from V and 6 bases from J, the junction kept 6 bases outside the gene matches. CDR1 and CDR2 (germline): GTSNPN, SVGIG (reference sequence). This CDR3 spans 15 amino acids. For the CDR3, the DNA is TGTGCCTGGACACCGGGACTAGCGGGACTCAATGAGCAGTTCTTC. Its protein product is CAWTPGLAGLNEQFF.

This chain connects TRBV10-3 to TRBJ2-1; 7 bases line up with TRBD2. CDR3 size: 15 residues. J lost 5 bases, V lost 6 bases, and 10 bases had no gene match. Germline V lookup: CDR1 ENHRY, CDR2 SYGVKD. The chain's CDR3 is CAIRQAGLLHNEQFF. CDR3 nucleotide sequence: TGTGCCATCAGACAAGCGGGACTTCTGCACAATGAGCAGTTCTTC.